This passage covers 8 T cell receptor beta chains from one sample sequenced in a study of pediatric ulcerative colitis. Rectal tissue came from one to two pinch biopsies taken at colonoscopy. The data were produced by immunoSEQ multiplex PCR, yet TCRdb's version contains in-frame clones alone and is incomplete. The sample comprises tens of thousands of clones, 73% of which are singletons, and about 0.71% rests with the top ten. The sequencing sample was made of gut tissue. These receptors came from a boy between 10 and 17 years old with moderate ulcerative colitis.

The chain uses TRBV18 and TRBJ1-1; the D is unclear. Looked up from germline, CDR1 is KGHSH and CDR2 is LQKENI. CDR3 length: 16 residues. Trimming removed 2 bases from V and 3 bases from J, with 16 bases in between. CDR3 nucleotides: TGTGCCAGCTCACCAAATAATCAGGTAACACACACTGAAGCTTTCTTT. Its translation: CASSPNNQVTHTEAFF.

This chain joins TRBV7-9 and TRBJ1-1, with 8 bases that match TRBD1. The CDR3 spans 15 residues. Per germline, CDR1 SEHNR and CDR2 FQNEAQ (reference sequence). Germline trimming cut 1 base from V and 0 bases from J; bases unmatched to any gene: 1. This CDR3 reads CASSLETGVNTEAFF. In nucleotides, the CDR3 is TGTGCCAGCAGCTTAGAGACAGGGGTGAACACTGAAGCTTTCTTT.

The rearrangement joins TRBV7-9 to TRBJ2-1; 14 positions match TRBD2. The CDR3 is made up of 17 amino acids. Germline loops: CDR1 SEHNR, CDR2 FQNEAQ (reference sequence). V lost 6 bases, J lost 3 bases, and 7 bases stayed unmatched. The CDR3 reads CASSTGTSGGNYNEQFF. Written as DNA, the CDR3 is TGTGCCAGCAGTACCGGGACTAGCGGGGGTAACTACAATGAGCAGTTCTTC.

This clone was picked up a small number of times. The chain joins TRBV7-8 to TRBJ2-7, with D possibly TRBD1 on 5 matching bases. This CDR3 is built from 14 residues. V was pared by 5 bases and J by 3 bases, with 14 bases between. Germline V lookup: CDR1 SGHVS, CDR2 FQNEAQ. Here the CDR3 reads CASSPGAGIYEQYF. CDR3 in DNA: TGTGCCAGCAGCCCTGGGGCTGGGATCTACGAGCAGTACTTC.

CDR3 sequence (DNA): TGTGCCAGCAGTTACCCTTCCGGCTCTGGGGCCAACGTCCTGACTTTC. Amino acid sequence: CASSYPSGSGANVLTF. The chain uses TRBV6-6 and TRBJ2-6; the D is unclear. Trimming removed 2 bases from V and 0 bases from J, with 8 bases in between. The CDR3 runs 16 residues. The germline gives CDR1 MNHNY, CDR2 SVGAGI (reference sequence).

This clone occurred a few times. The chain recombines TRBV28 with TRBJ1-2, with D perhaps matching TRBD1 (5 bases). Trimming removed 7 bases at V and 1 base at J, with 13 bases between. Germline assignment: CDR1 MDHEN and CDR2 SYDVKM. The CDR3 is 14 amino acids. CDR3 sequence reads: CASMKVQDNYGYTF. The CDR3 DNA sequence: TGTGCCAGCATGAAGGTACAGGATAACTATGGCTACACCTTC.

This chain uses TRBV19 with TRBJ2-7, with D unclear. Germline V gene sequence: CDR1 LNHDA, CDR2 SQIVND (reference sequence). Trimming left V 3 bases short and J 0 bases short, with 9 bases between. This CDR3 has 14 residues. DNA of the CDR3: TGTGCCAGTAGTATGGGCGGTCTCTCCTACGAGCAGTACTTC. Its protein product is CASSMGGLSYEQYF.

The chain carries TRBV29-1 and TRBJ2-7, with 10 nucleotides matching TRBD1. The CDR3 runs 15 residues. CDR1 SQVTM and CDR2 ANQGSEA come from the germline V gene. After removal of 3 bases from V and 2 bases from J, the junction contained 7 bases not matched to a gene. CDR3 sequence: CSVERQGARAYEQYF. The CDR3, as DNA: TGCAGCGTTGAGAGACAGGGGGCAAGGGCCTACGAGCAGTACTTC.